What follows is one T cell receptor (beta chain) and its context. No cognate antigen has been identified for it. Nothing much larger sits one base from this clone, and base qualities are not available. The cohort comprised around 700 healthy bone marrow donors. At the time of sampling, all cohort members were nominally healthy, though unrecorded immune exposures were likely present. The donor tested CMV seronegative, placing the donor among the 350 to 400 seronegative members of the cohort. Each donor provided a peripheral blood sample, and peripheral blood mononuclear cells were used for TCR beta sequencing. Genomic DNA was extracted from the blood cell samples with the Qiagen DNeasy Blood Extraction Kit. Library generation was performed with the immunoSEQ multiplex PCR assay. The multiplex PCR relied on a mix of 60 forward primers for TCR Vbeta segments and 13 reverse primers for TCR Jbeta segments. A multiplex PCR assay on genomic DNA amplified the CDR3 region of rearranged TCR beta genes. The amplified TCR beta libraries were sequenced on the Illumina HiSeq System as 87-base-pair reads. In the authors' own workflow: A later analysis counted tens of millions of unique TCR beta chains across the 550 to 800 repertoires, and 10 million to 12 million of these chains were shared by at least two donors. Raw reads were error-corrected and collapsed into unique sequences with a nearest-neighbor algorithm that merged closely related sequences to remove PCR and sequencing errors. Alignment of CDR3 sequences to IMGT reference sequences was used to assign V, D and J gene segments. For a sequence to be retained, a match of at least six nucleotides to both a V gene segment and a J gene segment was required. Rearrangements were classified as productive when the CDR3 lacked stop codons and remained in frame with V and J, and all other rearrangements were classified as non-productive. CDR3 was defined according to IMGT convention as the region running from the second conserved V-encoded cysteine to the conserved J-encoded phenylalanine. The earlier analysis of about 640 of the donors excluded any sequence lacking an unambiguous match to a single V gene segment. In an earlier analysis of some 590 of the donors, a V segment was called functional when productive rearrangements were above 56.7%, and segregating when the standard deviation between donors exceeded 5%. A statistical classification framework was developed to diagnose cytomegalovirus status using the catalog of TCR beta chain sequences. In a later analysis, TCR nucleotide sequences were compared against IMGT/GENE-DB human TR gene sequences so that V and J genes could be assigned. Using the TCRdist pipeline, a later analysis assigned CDR3 sequences along with most-parsimonious VDJ recombination scenarios. In a later analysis, every TCR beta chain was defined by the combination of its CDR3 amino acid sequence and its V-gene family, and reads without a unique V-gene family were dropped. As a way to deal with suspected cross-contamination and a sequencing artifact, a later analysis dropped over 550 nucleotide sequences that were highly shared and had low generation probability. For each public chain, a later analysis derived a clonal expansion index from normalized ranks of inferred template counts within each repertoire. In a later analysis, generation probabilities were computed with a VDJ recombination model fitted to out-of-frame rearrangements, and the resulting probabilities were checked against IGoR. A later analysis scored TCR-TCR, TCR-HLA and TCR-CMV co-occurrence with hypergeometric tests, applying a repertoire-size bias correction to TCR pairs. False discovery rates were estimated in a later analysis by permuting HLA or CMV assignments 20 times. In a later analysis, co-occurring TCRs were grouped using DBSCAN, with TCRdist sequence similarity added in when clustering inside HLA-allele-positive subsets. For co-occurrence clustering, repertoires with fewer than 30,000 or more than 120,000 public chains were excluded, along with about five repertoires with anomalous nucleotide sharing. TCRdb stores this immuneACCESS table with in-frame sequences only. Part of the clones is absent; in the studies checked, under half of the shortfall reflects unresolved V genes, and no reason is known for the rest. That table is the source of V, J and clone size, and D and trimming were worked out from the DNA. This sample has about 140,000 clones in its table, and about 78% of those were observed once. The ten largest clones take up about 3.9% of the sample.

The source of the sample is a study of cytomegalovirus exposure and HLA in healthy donors (dated by TCRdb to 2016 to 2017). In terms of the full investigation: An earlier analysis of approximately 590 of the donors reported about 250 Gb of sequence data and approximately 110 million unique TCR beta sequences from 150 million to 200 million T cells. HLA typing covered class I and class II loci at four-digit resolution. The study combined high-throughput TCR immunosequencing, statistical association of individual TCRs with disease status, and machine learning to predict cytomegalovirus infection status. Among the roughly 380 genotyped donors, approximately 76% belonged to the genetic ancestry cluster associated with self-reported Caucasian donors. Among around 400 genotyped donors of the cohort, an average of roughly 230,000 unique TCR beta nucleotide sequences was sequenced per donor, of which roughly 18% were non-productive. In a later genetic analysis, genome-wide SNP genotypes for about 55% of the roughly 670 donors were used, and that subset was treated as a discovery cohort. The number of donors typed differed by locus, with roughly 620-630 for A, B, C, DRB1 and DQB1, over 500 for DQA1, under 610 for DPA1, and some 470 for DPB1. Rather than drawing on any new phenotypic data, the later analysis identified candidate immune exposures from TCR beta sequences and the way those sequences occurred across donors. A later analysis re-analyzed previously published TCR beta repertoires from about 730 donors and added high-resolution HLA genotyping to study TCR occurrence patterns. Donor age, sex, ethnicity and CMV serostatus were compiled together with the repertoire data. Roughly 300 gigabases of sequencing data and approximately 92 million unique TCR sequences made up an early release that covered fewer than 650 HLA-typed donors. The study was designed to test whether signatures of past pathogen exposure could be identified by cataloging public T cell receptors. In addition to the first cohort of around 670 subjects, a separate validation cohort of 120 different subjects was used. Using immunosequencing, the study profiled T cell repertoires from fewer than 700 subjects and related those repertoires to cytomegalovirus serostatus. An earlier analysis of a few hundred of the donors applied high-throughput TCR beta sequencing to assess whether each TCR beta V gene segment acted as functional or pseudogenic. A handful of DR-DQ haplotypes were handled as single units for association and clustering because linkage in the cohort was strong. All discovery cohort repertoires had been generated using a single sequencing platform. Results the study describes overall, beyond this receptor: Correlated functional status among segregating V segments might be attributable to linkage disequilibrium, but an unknown experimental factor could not be ruled out. Because counts were too low, more than 15 rarely observed V segments, including chromosome 9 orphons, were left out of the earlier analysis of a few hundred of the donors. In a later genetic analysis, a missense DCLRE1C variant was associated with V-gene and J-gene trimming of TCR beta chains, and the association was replicated in an independent cohort. According to a later genetic analysis, donors in an Asian-associated ancestry cluster had fewer N-insertions in productive TCRs than the roughly 700-donor mean. According to the authors, the approach could potentially be generalized to other disease states and immunological phenotypes. A further reported finding was that TCR beta sequences accurately predicted the HLA-A and HLA-B alleles for most subjects in the first cohort. The sequencing pipeline was judged likely to have produced a cluster of highly shared sequence variants as a technical artifact. Strong co-occurrence of HLA alleles, especially DR and DQ, made assigning TCR associations to individual alleles difficult. In vitro tests confirmed that a few of the cytomegalovirus-associated TCR beta chains recognize cytomegalovirus antigens. In both the original and validation cohorts, the classifier was reported to diagnose cytomegalovirus status with high specificity and sensitivity. Because some donors lacked HLA typing at each locus, the association tests relied only on the typed subset. A total of fewer than 200 TCR beta chains were listed by the study as associated with cytomegalovirus. The only immune exposure information available for the cohort was CMV serostatus. A later analysis found that most CMV-associated TCR beta chains appeared HLA-restricted, with HLA associations seemingly driven largely by CMV exposure. Several of the top co-occurrence clusters appeared to be linked to parvovirus B19, influenza, CMV and Epstein-Barr virus, according to a later analysis. Compared with equally common non-associated chains, HLA-associated TCR beta chains in a later analysis were more clonally expanded and had lower generation probabilities. Broadly in line with IMGT annotations, most TCR beta V segments showed up in productive rearrangements about 87% or about 30% of the time in an earlier analysis of 450 to 600 of the donors. Most TCR sequences were observed very rarely across donors, whereas some public TCRs were present in many individuals. According to a later analysis, TCR association rates differed among HLA loci, with DRB1 alleles showing the most associated TCRs and HLA-C alleles showing the fewest. At a false discovery rate of 0.05, a later analysis linked under 20,000 TCR beta sequences to specific HLA alleles. In this cohort, only TCR beta chains were sequenced, and detectable features were limited by the absence of alpha or paired-chain data. The presence/absence analyses assumed that sequencing depth was roughly uniform across donors, and that assumption may not be true.

The specimen sequenced was PBMCs. This TCR came from a young man in good health and CMV-seronegative.

The nucleotides are TGTGCCAGCAGTGATTCCCTCGCGGGAGGTCAAGGAGATACGCAGTATTTT. It is translated as CASSDSLAGGQGDTQYF. The chain was built from TRBV2 and TRBJ2-3; 8 bases in the junction line up with TRBD2. Ends trimmed: V by 3 bases, J by 5 bases; bases unmatched to a gene: 13. Taken from the germline V gene, the CDR1 and CDR2 loops are SNHLY and FYNNEI. Counted from cysteine to phenylalanine, this CDR3 has 17 amino acids. Of all the DNA, just the CDR3 is kept, 51 bases in frame from base 1.